This TCR beta chain was recovered during a study of CXCR3-negative and CXCR3-positive naive CD8 T cells. Study outcomes and limitations: CXCR3-expressing naive cells carried TRB CDR3s more hydrophobic than those of CXCR3-negative naive cells. Similar TRBV-TRBJ usage was seen in naive cells (both CXCR3-negative and CXCR3-positive), but memory cells differed.

With respect to this clonotype: The antigen is undetermined.

The CDR3 has 15 residues. In germline, CDR1 is SNHLY, CDR2 FYNNEI. Under 350,000 cells per CD8+ T cell subset were flow-sorted in triplicate. CD45RO-CCR7+CD27+CD95- expression identified naive CD8+ T cells. Each TRB cDNA library was prepared by 5' RACE (with UMI labels). No DNA is given; TCRdb re-called the 5' RACE reads and lists each CDR3 protein once. The table lists some 53,000 distinct CDR3 sequences, with 0.55% to 0.6% in the top ten. The sample taken for sequencing was naive CXCR3+ CD8+ T cells from blood. The subset is: CD45RO-CCR7+CD27+CD95- naive CD8+ T cells expressing CXCR3 (TNR3+). This TCR was sampled from a human donor in good health. Some clones in this sample may be carry-over from other donors' samples. The J gene is TRBJ2-2, the V gene TRBV2; the TCRdb D gene call, TRBD2, has no DNA to confirm it. CDR3 loop: CASRLAGGLYGELFF.